Included here is one TCR beta chain sequence, with context. Its antigen remains unidentified. The data belong to a study of T cell repertoires in cytomegalovirus infection. At the level of the study: Indicated by public TCR beta signatures were CMV infection and matching HLA type.

Germline V gives CDR1 SGHKS, CDR2 YYEKEE (reference sequence). V lost 4 bases, J lost 2 bases, and 9 bases stayed unmatched. The CDR3 loop spans 15 amino acids. A single record per CDR3 protein comes from TCRdb applying MiXCR to the reads. The table includes 350,000 to 500,000 distinct CDR3 sequences, roughly 30% detected once. Broader study findings: The cumulative frequency of public TCR beta families identified carriers of CMV plus the relevant HLA. Dominating the ex vivo response were TCR beta clonotypes that were CMV-specific and HLA-C-restricted.

The chain has TRBV5-5 and TRBJ2-7, with 7 bases that match TRBD2. The clonotype was recovered from a human donor in good health (CMV status not recorded). Some clones in this sample may be carry-over from other donors' samples. The sequencing sample was made of PBMCs. The chain's CDR3 is CASSTGGASPYEQYF. The CDR3 coding sequence is TGTGCCAGCAGCACGGGAGGCGCTTCTCCCTACGAGCAGTACTTC.